What follows are 21 T cell receptor beta chains derived from one specimen sequenced in a study of T cell responses to AZD1222 COVID-19 vaccine (dated by TCRdb to the early 2020s). Per the publication, the time point label means: baseline before first vaccination. The library was obtained by the immunoSEQ multiplex PCR assay. TCRdb limited this immuneACCESS table to in-frame rearrangements with V and J called. A share of clones is missing; checked studies link under half to unresolved V genes, and the rest is unexplained. Present in this sample are 110,000 or so clones, roughly 85% of which were seen just once. The top ten hold over 8% of the sample. The specimen was peripheral blood, collected on day 0 of AZD1222 vaccination. These receptors were taken from an adult in good health.

The chain's CDR3 is CASSVGGTEAFF. As DNA, the CDR3 is TGTGCCAGCAGTGTGGGGGGCACTGAAGCTTTCTTT. The V gene is TRBV28, the J gene TRBJ1-1; a weak D match, TRBD1 (5 bases). Germline V gene lookup returns CDR1 MDHEN and CDR2 SYDVKM. Trimming took 5 bases from V and 4 from J, leaving 8 bases between them. The CDR3 covers 12 residues.

The chain has TRBV7-9 and TRBJ1-4; no reliable D call. This CDR3 region has 12 residues. Germline V CDR1 and CDR2: SEHNR, FQNEAQ (reference sequence). V was clipped by 4 bases and J by 8 bases, with 8 bases between them. The CDR3 DNA reads as TGTGCCAGCAGCTCGGTGGGGGAAAAACTGTTTTTT. Amino acids: CASSSVGEKLFF.

This clone was observed a single time. This chain joins TRBV4-3 and TRBJ2-3, with D maybe TRBD2 (6 bases). This CDR3 is built from 16 residues. Trimming removed 2 bases from V and 3 bases from J, with 15 bases in between. Germline V lookup: CDR1 LGHNA, CDR2 YSLEER. The CDR3 DNA is TGCGCCAGCAGCCAAATAGCAACTCGGGGGACAGATACGCAGTATTTT. Translation gives CASSQIATRGTDTQYF.

This chain connects TRBV28 to TRBJ2-7, with D possibly being TRBD1 (6 bases). The germline gives CDR1 MDHEN, CDR2 SYDVKM. The CDR3 covers 20 residues. V was pared by 6 bases and J by 3 bases, with 33 bases between. In nucleotides, the CDR3 is TGTGCCAGCAGCGGGATAAACAGGGTTAGGTTCTGGAGAGAGGACTACGAGCAGTACTTC. Protein: CASSGINRVRFWREDYEQYF.

The chain carries TRBV5-4 and TRBJ1-6; D gene unclear. The V and J ends lost 4 bases and 8 bases respectively, with 16 bases between them. Per the germline V gene, CDR1 is SGHNT and CDR2 is YYREEE (reference sequence). The CDR3 totals 15 residues. CDR3 sequence reads: CASSLRVTPDSPLHF. CDR3 DNA: TGTGCCAGCAGCCTCCGCGTGACCCCAGATTCACCCCTCCACTTT.

The chain employs TRBV6-5 and TRBJ1-1; D uncertain. CDR1 is MNHEY, CDR2 SVGAGI, per germline. This CDR3 region has 14 residues. Trimming stripped 0 bases from V and 1 base from J, with 6 bases between. CDR3 coding DNA: TGTGCCAGCAGTTACTCGGGTGCGAACACTGAAGCTTTCTTT. Protein sequence: CASSYSGANTEAFF.

This clone turned up a few times. The rearrangement links TRBV7-2 to TRBJ2-7; TRBD2 is a possible D gene (6 bases). Germline values: CDR1 SGHTA, CDR2 FQGNSA. V shed 2 bases and J shed 6 bases, with 17 bases lying between them. The CDR3 has 15 amino acids. For the CDR3, the DNA is TGTGCCAGCAGCTTACTACTGACTAGTTATAGCGAGCAGTACTTC. It is translated as CASSLLLTSYSEQYF.

The rearrangement links TRBV7-9 to TRBJ2-7, with D possibly matching TRBD1 (6 bases). Trimming left V 8 bases short and J 4 bases short, with 18 bases between. Looked up from germline, CDR1 is SEHNR and CDR2 is FQNEAQ (reference sequence). The CDR3 is made up of 14 amino acids. The CDR3: CASGSRTAGYEQYF. The CDR3 nucleotides read TGTGCCAGCGGATCGCGGACAGCTGGTTACGAGCAGTACTTC.

The rearrangement joins TRBV7-9 to TRBJ2-1, with 9 bases lining up with TRBD2. Trimming at V came to 4 bases and at J to 7 bases, leaving 11 bases not matched to a gene. The CDR3 contains 16 residues. Germline CDR1 and CDR2: SEHNR and FQNEAQ (reference sequence). In DNA form, the CDR3 reads TGTGCCAGCAGCTCGTCCGCGGGGGGGCATCTTAATGAGCAGTTCTTC. Amino acid sequence: CASSSSAGGHLNEQFF. Drawing the rest from reference TRBV7-9 and TRBJ2-1, the complete variable domain is DTGVSQNPRHKITKRGQNVTFRCDPISEHNRLYWYRQTLGQGPEFLTYFQNEAQLEKSRLLSDRFSAERPKGSFSTLEIQRTEQGDSAMYLCASSSSAGGHLNEQFFGPGTRLTVL.

The CDR3 here is CASSYSDPSYNEQFF. CDR3 coding DNA: TGTGCCAGCAGTTACTCCGATCCCTCCTACAATGAGCAGTTCTTC. The V gene is TRBV6-6, the J gene TRBJ2-1; no firm D call. Germline V gene data show CDR1 as MNHNY and CDR2 as SVGAGI (reference sequence). CDR3 size: 15 residues. V lost 0 bases and J lost 0, with 6 bases in between.

The chain joins TRBV2 to TRBJ2-4; weak D call: TRBD2 (5 bases). CDR3 size: 12 residues. Trimming removed 3 bases at V and 7 bases at J, with 7 bases between. Germline-derived CDR1 and CDR2 are SNHLY and FYNNEI. DNA of the CDR3: TGTGCCAGCAGTGAGAGGAGGAACATTCAGTACTTC. Translated, it gives CASSERRNIQYF.

The chain links TRBV5-1 to TRBJ2-3; 14 nucleotides align to TRBD2. J was trimmed by 2 bases and V by 4 bases; bases with no gene match: 9. Germline CDR1 and CDR2: SGHRS and YFSETQ. The CDR3 has 18 residues. The CDR3 DNA is TGCGCCAGCAGCCCTTATCGGACTAGCGGGGGGATCACAGATACGCAGTATTTT. Its protein is CASSPYRTSGGITDTQYF. Full variable domain (outside the CDR3, taken from reference TRBV5-1 and TRBJ2-3): KAGVTQTPRYLIKTRGQQVTLSCSPISGHRSVSWYQQTPGQGLQFLFEYFSETQRNKGNFPGRFSGRQFSNSRSEMNVSTLELGDSALYLCASSPYRTSGGITDTQYFGPGTRLTVL.

The J gene is TRBJ1-5, the V gene TRBV9; possibly TRBD1 for D (6 bases). V shed 0 bases and J shed 3 bases, with 10 bases lying between them. The CDR3 is 15 residues long. Germline V gene lookup returns CDR1 SGDLS and CDR2 YYNGEE. CDR3 in amino acids: CASSVEGGPNQPQHF. CDR3 bases: TGTGCCAGCAGCGTAGAGGGGGGCCCCAATCAGCCCCAGCATTTT. Full variable domain (outside the CDR3, taken from reference TRBV9 and TRBJ1-5): DSGVTQTPKHLITATGQRVTLRCSPRSGDLSVYWYQQSLDQGLQFLIQYYNGEERAKGNILERFSAQQFPDLHSELNLSSLELGDSALYFCASSVEGGPNQPQHFGDGTRLSIL.

The rearrangement uses TRBV5-1 and TRBJ2-1; a weak D match, TRBD1 (6 bases). The CDR3 consists of 11 residues. V was trimmed by 7 bases and J by 7 bases, leaving 9 bases between them. Germline-derived CDR1 and CDR2 are SGHRS and YFSETQ. CDR3 amino acids: CASRGGNEQFF. In DNA form, the CDR3 reads TGCGCCAGCCGAGGGGGTAATGAGCAGTTCTTC.

The chain is built from TRBV19 and TRBJ2-3; the D call may be TRBD1 or TRBD2 (5 bases each). The CDR3 is 15 amino acids. V lost 5 bases, J lost 0 bases, and 12 bases lay in between. Germline V CDR1 and CDR2: LNHDA, SQIVND (reference sequence). CDR3 loop: CASSLRGGSTDTQYF. The CDR3 region has the DNA TGTGCCAGTAGTCTCCGGGGCGGGAGCACAGATACGCAGTATTTT.

The J gene is TRBJ2-2, the V gene TRBV5-5; 11 bases fit TRBD1. The V gene's germline CDR1 is SGHKS and CDR2 YYEKEE (reference sequence). CDR3 length equals 16 residues. J gave up 5 bases and V 3 bases, and 6 bases lay outside the gene matches. CDR3 coding DNA: TGTGCCAGCAGCTATGGACAGGGGGCGGAAACCGGGGAGCTGTTTTTT. Its translation is CASSYGQGAETGELFF.

Points on this clone: The sample contains more than one DNA sequence encoding this CDR3. This chain uses TRBV30 with TRBJ2-3; D remains unclear. Trimming pared 1 base from V and 0 bases from J, leaving 5 bases between. The CDR3 has 13 residues. CDR1 and CDR2 (germline): GTSNPN, SVGIG (reference sequence). In DNA, the CDR3 is TGTGCCTGGAGTGGTAGTAGCACAGATACGCAGTATTTT. It codes for CAWSGSSTDTQYF.

CDR3 nucleotide sequence: TGTGCCACCAGTGATGCATCAACGGGGAATCAGCCCCAGCATTTT. It is translated as CATSDASTGNQPQHF. The rearrangement links TRBV24-1 to TRBJ1-5; D is uncertain. V gave up 3 bases and J gave up 4 bases, with 12 bases separating them. Germline values: CDR1 KGHDR, CDR2 SFDVKD. The CDR3 runs to 15 residues.

The chain carries TRBV5-1 and TRBJ1-3; D is ambiguous. The germline V gene has CDR1 SGHRS and CDR2 YFSETQ. The CDR3 sequence is 15 residues long. V lost 0 bases and J 1 base, leaving 8 bases between the germline ends. For the CDR3, the DNA is TGCGCCAGCAGCTTGGAATCGGGATCTGGAAACACCATATATTTT. Amino acids: CASSLESGSGNTIYF.

This chain joins TRBV7-9 and TRBJ2-1; 13 bases match TRBD2. Germline values: CDR1 SEHNR, CDR2 FQNEAQ (reference sequence). Unmatched junction bases numbered 2, after V lost 5 bases and J lost 4 bases. CDR3 length equals 15 residues. DNA of the CDR3: TGTGCCAGCAGCCAGGGACTAGCGGGATACAATGAGCAGTTCTTC. Its translation is CASSQGLAGYNEQFF.

The rearrangement links TRBV2 to TRBJ1-5; D remains ambiguous. CDR1 SNHLY and CDR2 FYNNEI come from the germline V gene. The CDR3 consists of 11 residues. The ends were cut back, 5 bases at V and 9 bases at J, with 8 bases in the middle. CDR3 sequence: CASSNRAPQHF. Written as DNA, the CDR3 is TGTGCCAGCAGTAACCGTGCGCCCCAGCATTTT.